This T cell receptor beta chain was documented in a study of cytomegalovirus exposure and HLA in healthy donors. About the study: Around 81% of 300 to 450 genotyped donors fell in the Caucasian-associated ancestry cluster.

CDR3 length equals 16 residues. Looked up from germline, CDR1 is MDHEN and CDR2 is SYDVKM. The J segment lost 6 bases and the V segment lost 6 bases, leaving 13 bases of the junction unmatched. Study results and limitations: Immune exposure was documented only through CMV serostatus. Later work associated fewer than 20,000 TCR beta sequences with HLA alleles at 0.05 false discovery rate.

A note on this clone: Its antigen is undetermined.

With 60 Vbeta and 13 Jbeta primers, the PCR was carried out. Libraries were prepared by immunoSEQ multiplex PCR; TCRdb keeps only in-frame clonotypes and omits some of them. The sample has more than 90,000 clones; about 70% are singletons. Participants comprised healthy donors of bone marrow. This chain joins TRBV28 and TRBJ1-2; TRBD1 matches 10 bases. The source material was PBMCs. The sequence was collected from a man aged 25-45 years in good health and CMV-seropositive. The CDR3 spells CASSHEGDRGIDGYTF. CDR3 nucleotides: TGTGCCAGCAGCCACGAAGGGGACAGGGGAATCGATGGCTACACCTTC.